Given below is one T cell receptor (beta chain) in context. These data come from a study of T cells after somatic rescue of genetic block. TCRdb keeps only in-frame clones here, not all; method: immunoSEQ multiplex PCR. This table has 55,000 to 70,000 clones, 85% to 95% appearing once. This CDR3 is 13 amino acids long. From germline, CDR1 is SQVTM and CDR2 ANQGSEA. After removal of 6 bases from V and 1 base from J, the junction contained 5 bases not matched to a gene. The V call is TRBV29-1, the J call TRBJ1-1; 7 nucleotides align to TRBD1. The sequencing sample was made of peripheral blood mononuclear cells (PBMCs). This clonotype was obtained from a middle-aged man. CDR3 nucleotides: TGCAGCGTCCGAGGACAGGCGAACACTGAAGCTTTCTTT. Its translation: CSVRGQANTEAFF.